Following are 15 T cell receptor beta chains from one sample sequenced in a study of regulatory T cells in long-lasting Graves disease. The time point is: newly diagnosed GD, antithyroid drugs for less than 3 months. The authors made the TCR library using RNA they extracted from PBMCs. Arm-PCR of CDR3 regions and iRepertoire HTBI primers were used to build TCR beta libraries. TCRdb ran MiXCR on the multiplex PCR reads and lists one entry per CDR3 protein. The data show 250,000 to 300,000 distinct CDR3 sequences, 15% to 20% seen once. The same data also contributed to another study, on T cells in Graves' hyperthyroidism and ophthalmopathy.

Specimen: peripheral blood mononuclear cells (PBMCs), collected at new diagnosis, from a patient treated with antithyroid drugs. These receptors came from a woman in her twenties or thirties with Graves disease.

This clonotype has at least ten counts. The chain is built from TRBV2 and TRBJ2-5; 7 bases match TRBD2. With 7 bases clipped from V and 5 bases from J, the junction kept 10 bases outside the gene matches. The germline V gene encodes CDR1 SNHLY and CDR2 FYNNEI. This CDR3 contains 14 residues. The CDR3 protein is CASTSGRTGETQYF. The DNA for the CDR3 is TGTGCCAGCACTAGCGGACGGACCGGGGAGACCCAGTACTTC.

Turning to this clonotype: A much more abundant neighbour one base away suggests this may be a read error. The chain is built from TRBV10-1 and TRBJ1-1; no firm D call. CDR1 and CDR2 from the germline V gene are WNHNN and SYGVQD (reference sequence). There are 16 residues in the CDR3. V lost 1 base and J lost 3, with 15 bases in between. Here the CDR3 reads CASSEFPRRRHTEAFF. The CDR3 region has the DNA TGCGCCAGCAGTGAGTTCCCCAGACGCCGGCACACTGAAGCTTTCTTT.

In its sample, this clonotype was seen many times. The chain is built from TRBV6-1 and TRBJ2-2; TRBD1 aligns across 7 bases. CDR1 MNHNS and CDR2 SASEGT come from the germline V gene. The CDR3 is 16 amino acids. V lost 5 bases, J lost 2 bases, and 8 bases stayed unmatched. The CDR3 DNA reads as TGTGCCAGCAGTCGAGGGGGCTGGGATAACACCGGGGAGCTGTTTTTT. This encodes CASSRGGWDNTGELFF.

This clonotype was seen repeatedly, ten times or more. J is TRBJ2-7 and V is TRBV9, with 9 bases aligning to TRBD1. After removal of 0 bases from V and 6 bases from J, the junction contained 7 bases not matched to a gene. CDR3 length: 15 residues. The germline V gene has CDR1 SGDLS and CDR2 YYNGEE. The CDR3 region has the DNA TGTGCCAGCAGCGTAGCGGGACAGGGCACCTCCGAGCAGTACTTC. This gives the protein CASSVAGQGTSEQYF.

The J gene is TRBJ2-5, the V gene TRBV7-8; 7 bases are a match to TRBD2. Germline V CDR1 and CDR2: SGHVS, FQNEAQ. The CDR3 contains 19 residues. V was pared by 2 bases and J by 2 bases, with 17 bases of the junction left unmatched. The chain's CDR3 is CASSLSPWRWDGRQETQYF. Here the CDR3 DNA reads TGTGCCAGCAGCTTATCGCCCTGGCGGTGGGACGGGAGGCAAGAGACCCAGTACTTC.

This clonotype came up many times. The rearrangement uses TRBV11-2 and TRBJ1-4, with 7 bases fitting TRBD1. The V gene end was trimmed by 3 bases and the J gene end by 1 base; junction bases not matched to a gene: 2. The germline CDR1 and CDR2 sequences are SGHAT and FQNNGV. The CDR3 runs to 15 residues. The CDR3: CASSFNRGTNEKLFF. In DNA, the CDR3 is TGTGCCAGCAGCTTCAACAGGGGAACTAATGAAAAACTGTTTTTT.

Concerning this clonotype: This may arise from a read error, as a much more abundant clone is one base away. The chain uses TRBV12-3 or TRBV12-4 and TRBJ2-3; D remains unclear. This CDR3 is 15 amino acids long. The CDR3 protein is CTSSLPRSRTDTQYF. The CDR3 DNA follows: TGTACCAGCAGTTTACCCAGATCACGGACAGATACGCAGTATTTT.

This clonotype was detected a few times. The chain employs TRBV6-1 and TRBJ1-1; D gene ambiguous. The CDR3 is 15 residues long. Germline V gene data show CDR1 as MNHNS and CDR2 as SASEGT. The V end was cut by 6 bases, the J end by 5 bases, with 19 bases between. The CDR3: CASSSTVRIGTEAFF. The CDR3 DNA follows: TGTGCCAGCAGCTCAACGGTCAGAATAGGTACTGAAGCTTTCTTT.

This rearrangement joins TRBV5-4 to TRBJ1-1; TRBD1 matches 7 bases. J was trimmed by 1 base and V by 3 bases; bases with no gene match: 9. This CDR3 comprises 16 residues. Germline CDR1 reads SGHNT; CDR2 reads YYREEE (reference sequence). The CDR3 sequence is CASSWEETGSNTEAFF. As DNA, the CDR3 is TGTGCCAGCAGCTGGGAGGAGACAGGGTCGAACACTGAAGCTTTCTTT. Drawing the rest from reference TRBV5-4 and TRBJ1-1, the complete variable domain is ETGVTQSPTHLIKTRGQQVTLRCSSQSGHNTVSWYQQALGQGPQFIFQYYREEENGRGNFPPRFSGLQFPNYSSELNVNALELDDSALYLCASSWEETGSNTEAFFGQGTRLTVV.

The table lists this clonotype with a count of one. The rearrangement links TRBV6-1 to TRBJ2-5, with TRBD2 matching 15 bases. In germline, CDR1 is MNHNS, CDR2 SASEGT. The junction had 4 bases not matched to a gene; V was cut back by 6 bases and J by 2 bases. The CDR3 has 16 amino acids. The CDR3 reads CASRGTSGGWQETQYF. The CDR3 DNA reads as TGTGCCAGCAGGGGGACTAGCGGGGGGTGGCAAGAGACCCAGTACTTC.

This clonotype was observed many times. The chain carries TRBV3-1 and TRBJ1-6, with D possibly TRBD1 on 5 matching bases. V was cut by 1 base and J by 5 bases, with 6 bases left in between. Germline CDR1 reads LGHDT; CDR2 reads YNNKEL (reference sequence). The CDR3 length is 14 residues. CDR3: CASSQGGDNSPLHF. The CDR3 DNA follows: TGTGCCAGCAGCCAAGGAGGGGATAATTCACCCCTCCACTTT.

This clonotype was counted many times. The J gene is TRBJ1-6, the V gene TRBV6-5, with 7 bases identical to TRBD1. Trimming took 0 bases from V and 7 from J; bases not matched to a gene: 3. Germline V gives CDR1 MNHEY, CDR2 SVGAGI. The length of the CDR3 is 15 residues. CDR3 DNA: TGTGCCAGCAGTTACTCGATACAGGGGAATTCACCCCTCCACTTT. This encodes CASSYSIQGNSPLHF.

This clonotype came up a few times. The gene calls are TRBV18 and TRBJ2-2; either TRBD1 or TRBD2 may fit D (5 bases each). Trimming left V 2 bases short and J 3 bases short, with 13 bases between. From germline, CDR1 is KGHSH and CDR2 LQKENI. There are 16 residues in the CDR3. In DNA, the CDR3 is TGTGCCAGCTCACCAGGTTGGCAGGGAGACACCGGGGAGCTGTTTTTT. It translates to CASSPGWQGDTGELFF.

This clonotype was found many times. The V call is TRBV7-2, the J call TRBJ2-7, with D possibly TRBD1 on 5 matching bases. Per germline, CDR1 SGHTA and CDR2 FQGNSA. This CDR3 is built from 14 residues. V lost 1 base and J 3 bases, leaving 10 bases between the germline ends. The CDR3 coding sequence is TGTGCCAGCAGCTTAGTTAAAGGGGACTACGAGCAGTACTTC. Its protein product is CASSLVKGDYEQYF.

In the case of this clonotype: A read error is likely here: a far larger clone is one base away. The rearrangement joins TRBV11-2 to TRBJ1-1; D unresolved. V lost 1 base to trimming and J lost 5 bases, with 8 bases between them. This CDR3 spans 13 amino acids. CDR1 SGHAT and CDR2 FQNNGV come from the germline V gene. CDR3 nucleotide sequence: TGTGCCAGCAGCTTAGCGGGGAAGACTGAAGCTTTCTTT. Protein sequence: CASSLAGKTEAFF.